The sample holds a few counts of the clone carrying this TCR beta chain. Its antigen is still unknown. This sample was taken from a study of response to subunit inactivated influenza vaccine. General study findings and limits: Every seasonal influenza vaccination brings in few new T cells, the authors suggested.

TCRdb re-called the RT-PCR reads with MiXCR, one entry per CDR3 protein. Seen here are roughly 700,000 distinct CDR3 sequences, approximately 15% observed once, and the top ten hold approximately 10%. The sequence derives from a man over 45 who received an inactivated influenza vaccine. This material consisted of PBMCs from blood, taken roughly 13 days after vaccination.

The CDR3 DNA sequence: TGTGCCAGCAGCCATCGATTCCAGGAAGATACGCAGTATTTT. This sequence encodes CASSHRFQEDTQYF. This chain connects TRBV7-9 to TRBJ2-3; D is unclear. The CDR3 totals 14 residues. Trimming shortened V by 5 bases and J by 5 bases, and 14 bases separated the two germline ends. Germline CDR1 SEHNR, CDR2 FQNEAQ (reference sequence).